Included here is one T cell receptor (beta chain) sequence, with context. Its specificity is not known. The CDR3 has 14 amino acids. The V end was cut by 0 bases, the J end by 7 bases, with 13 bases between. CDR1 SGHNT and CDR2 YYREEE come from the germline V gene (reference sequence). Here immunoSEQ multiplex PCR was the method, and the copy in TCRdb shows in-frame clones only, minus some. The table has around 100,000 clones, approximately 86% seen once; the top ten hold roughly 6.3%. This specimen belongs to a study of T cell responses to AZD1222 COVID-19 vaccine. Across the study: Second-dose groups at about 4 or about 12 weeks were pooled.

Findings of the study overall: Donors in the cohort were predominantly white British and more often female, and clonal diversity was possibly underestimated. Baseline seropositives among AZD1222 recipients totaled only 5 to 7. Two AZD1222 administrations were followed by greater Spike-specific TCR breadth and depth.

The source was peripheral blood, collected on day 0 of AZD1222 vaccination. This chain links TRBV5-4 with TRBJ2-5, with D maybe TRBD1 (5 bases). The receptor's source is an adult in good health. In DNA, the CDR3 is TGTGCCAGCAGCTTGGTGCAGGGAACGGGGACCCAGTACTTC. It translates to CASSLVQGTGTQYF. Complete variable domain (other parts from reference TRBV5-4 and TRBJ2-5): ETGVTQSPTHLIKTRGQQVTLRCSSQSGHNTVSWYQQALGQGPQFIFQYYREEENGRGNFPPRFSGLQFPNYSSELNVNALELDDSALYLCASSLVQGTGTQYFGPGTRLLVL.